Below are 16 T cell receptor beta chains sequenced from a single sample in a study of blood T cells in healthy people across ages. Combining a sample-barcoded 5' primer with a J-beta primer mix, a second PCR ran for roughly 7 to 11 cycles. TCRdb reprocessed the 5' RACE reads via MiXCR and lists one record per CDR3 protein. The sample includes approximately 790,000 distinct CDR3 sequences, approximately 67% of them seen just once. The sequencing input was blood. The source is a man under 40 in good health.

In the case of this clonotype: The junction and the germline gene differ at one end; a read error may be behind it. V usage is TRBV4-3 and J usage is TRBJ1-4; D not certain. The CDR3 is made up of 15 amino acids. Germline V gene sequence: CDR1 LGHNA, CDR2 YSLEER. The CDR3 DNA reads as TGCGCCAGCAGCCAAGAGCTAGCAACTAATGAAGAACTGTTTTTT. Amino acid sequence: CASSQELATNEELFF.

This clonotype has just a few counts. The V gene is TRBV10-3, the J gene TRBJ2-7; D assignment may be TRBD1 or TRBD2 (5 bases each). The CDR3 has 13 residues. Germline CDR1 and CDR2: ENHRY and SYGVKD. V was trimmed by 4 bases and J by 1 base, leaving 8 bases between them. For the CDR3, the DNA is TGTGCCATCAGTGTTGGGGGATCCTACGAGCAGTACTTC. It yields the protein CAISVGGSYEQYF.

The rearrangement joins TRBV29-1 to TRBJ2-5; 16 bases match TRBD2. The V gene's germline CDR1 is SQVTM and CDR2 ANQGSEA. The J segment lost 5 bases and the V segment lost 3 bases, leaving 15 bases of the junction unmatched. This CDR3 region has 19 residues. CDR3 protein: CSVDGIPGLAGGLGETQYF. Here the CDR3 DNA reads TGCAGCGTTGATGGTATACCGGGACTAGCGGGGGGGCTGGGTGAGACCCAGTACTTC. Using reference TRBV29-1 and TRBJ2-5 for the parts outside the CDR3, the full variable domain is SAVISQKPSRDICQRGTSLTIQCQVDSQVTMMFWYRQQPGQSLTLIATANQGSEATYESGFVIDKFPISRPNLTFSTLTVSNMSPEDSSIYLCSVDGIPGLAGGLGETQYFGPGTRLLVL.

The chain carries TRBV29-1 and TRBJ2-3; either TRBD1 or TRBD2 may fit D (7 bases each). Germline assignment: CDR1 SQVTM and CDR2 ANQGSEA. This CDR3 contains 13 residues. Between the trimmed V and J ends, which lost 7 bases and 7 bases, there was a span of 18 bases. The CDR3 reads CSARGGSFYTQYF. The CDR3 nucleotides read TGCAGCGCCAGGGGGGGCAGTTTCTATACGCAGTATTTT.

This clonotype was detected a few times. CDR3 in amino acids: CATSSRSGQGSEQYF. The CDR3 region has the DNA TGTGCCACCAGCTCCCGCTCGGGACAGGGTAGCGAGCAGTACTTC. The chain has TRBV15 and TRBJ2-7; 9 nucleotides agree with TRBD1. The CDR3 sequence is 15 residues long. J was trimmed by 6 bases and V by 5 bases; bases with no gene match: 11. The germline V gene has CDR1 LNHNV and CDR2 YYDKDF (reference sequence).

This clonotype was counted at least ten times. The chain recombines TRBV7-2 with TRBJ2-3, with D perhaps matching TRBD1 or TRBD2 (5 bases each). Deletions cut 2 bases from V and 1 base from J, with 10 bases between. CDR3 length: 15 amino acids. Germline CDR1 reads SGHTA; CDR2 reads FQGNSA. The CDR3 coding sequence is TGTGCCAGCAGCTTATGGGGGTCTGGCACAGATACGCAGTATTTT. Amino acid sequence: CASSLWGSGTDTQYF.

This rearrangement joins TRBV3-1 to TRBJ2-5; tentative D call: TRBD1 (5 bases). The J call is in doubt because the DNA end fits TRBJ2-7 better. This CDR3 contains 14 residues. From germline, CDR1 is LGHDT and CDR2 YNNKEL (reference sequence). The CDR3 reads CASSQESRATEQYF. CDR3 DNA: TGTGCCAGCAGCCAAGAGTCCAGGGCAACCGAGCAGTACTTC.

The chain is built from TRBV11-2 and TRBJ2-3, with D tentatively TRBD2 (5 bases). Deletions cut 2 bases from V and 6 bases from J, with 15 bases between. This CDR3 contains 15 residues. The germline CDR1 and CDR2 sequences are SGHAT and FQNNGV. The CDR3 DNA follows: TGTGCCAGCAGCTTAATTACGGGGTCCCGGGATACGCAGTATTTT. Its protein is CASSLITGSRDTQYF.

V is TRBV5-1 and J is TRBJ2-4; TRBD1 is a possible D gene (6 bases). The CDR3 extends over 15 amino acids. Germline values: CDR1 SGHRS, CDR2 YFSETQ. Trimming stripped 0 bases from V and 10 bases from J, with 17 bases between. CDR3 bases: TGCGCCAGCAGCTTGGATAGTGGGGGCCTTGATATTCAGTACTTC. Its translation is CASSLDSGGLDIQYF.

The CDR3, as DNA: TGCGCCAGCAGCTTGTACCCCCCAGGGGGCAAGGGTGAAGCTTTCTTT. Translating it yields CASSLYPPGGKGEAFF. J is TRBJ1-1 and V is TRBV5-1, with 8 bases aligning to TRBD1. V was clipped by 1 base and J by 7 bases; unmatched bases: 12. The CDR3 totals 16 residues. In germline, CDR1 is SGHRS, CDR2 YFSETQ.

The chain couples TRBV6-5 to TRBJ1-1; the D is unclear. Per the germline V gene, CDR1 is MNHEY and CDR2 is SVGAGI. Trimming removed 4 bases at V and 0 bases at J, with 6 bases between. The CDR3 has 13 residues. CDR3 amino acids: CASSWQLNTEAFF. In DNA, the CDR3 is TGTGCCAGCAGTTGGCAACTGAACACTGAAGCTTTCTTT.

CDR3 amino acids: CASSLDRGRVETQYF. Written as DNA, the CDR3 is TGTGCCAGCAGCTTAGACAGGGGGCGAGTAGAGACCCAGTACTTC. The chain is built from TRBV7-2 and TRBJ2-5; the match to TRBD1 covers 9 bases. After removal of 1 base from V and 4 bases from J, the junction contained 4 bases not matched to a gene. CDR3 size: 15 residues. The V gene's germline CDR1 is SGHTA and CDR2 FQGNSA.

This chain joins TRBV4-2 and TRBJ2-7, with no clear D. Germline assignment: CDR1 LGHNA and CDR2 YNFKEQ. This CDR3 has 15 residues. V shed 0 bases and J shed 4 bases, with 13 bases lying between them. The CDR3 nucleotides read TGTGCCAGCAGCCAAGATCTTGGGCCAACATACGAGCAGTACTTC. It specifies CASSQDLGPTYEQYF.

The chain carries TRBV6-5 and TRBJ1-1; 9 bases fit TRBD1. This CDR3 spans 15 amino acids. Germline V gene sequence: CDR1 MNHEY, CDR2 SVGAGI. The V gene end was trimmed by 1 base and the J gene end by 4 bases; junction bases not matched to a gene: 4. The CDR3 reads CASSYLGDRATEAFF. CDR3 coding DNA: TGTGCCAGCAGTTACTTGGGGGACAGGGCCACTGAAGCTTTCTTT.

CDR3 loop: CATSDLTSGGINEQYF. The CDR3 DNA reads as TGTGCCACCAGTGATTTAACTAGCGGGGGTATCAATGAGCAGTACTTC. The V gene is TRBV24-1, the J gene TRBJ2-1; 11 nucleotides align to TRBD2. The last part of the DNA fits TRBJ2-7 better; the J call may be wrong. CDR3 length: 16 amino acids. Germline values: CDR1 KGHDR, CDR2 SFDVKD.

The chain carries TRBV12-3 or TRBV12-4 and TRBJ2-6; D is uncertain. The CDR3 has 17 residues. Deletions cut 3 bases from V and 0 bases from J, with 12 bases between. The CDR3 sequence is CASSLGRISSGANVLTF. The CDR3 bases are TGTGCCAGCAGTTTGGGCAGGATAAGCTCTGGGGCCAACGTCCTGACTTTC.